What follows is one T cell receptor (beta chain) and its context. Antigen unknown. The data originate from a study of T cell responses to AZD1222 COVID-19 vaccine. Trimming cost V 0 bases and J 5 bases; bases outside gene matches: 2. CDR1 is SGHKS and CDR2 is YYEKEE in the germline V gene (reference sequence). There are 15 residues in the CDR3. Study conclusions and caveats: Elevations in Spike-specific TCR breadth and depth followed administration of two AZD1222 doses.

The table came from immunoSEQ multiplex PCR; TCRdb's copy has only in-frame clones and leaves some out. This table has 150,000 or so clones, 94% appearing once. The V gene is TRBV5-5, the J gene TRBJ1-6; TRBD1 aligns across 7 bases. This clonotype was obtained from an adult who received the AZD1222 COVID-19 vaccine. The sample was peripheral blood, taken 28 days after the second AZD1222 dose. In nucleotides, the CDR3 is TGTGCCAGCAGCTTGGTGGGGACAGATAATTCACCCCTCCACTTT. Protein product: CASSLVGTDNSPLHF. Filled out from reference TRBV5-5 and TRBJ1-6, the complete variable domain reads DAGVTQSPTHLIKTRGQQVTLRCSPISGHKSVSWYQQVLGQGPQFIFQYYEKEERGRGNFPDRFSARQFPNYSSELNVNALLLGDSALYLCASSLVGTDNSPLHFGNGTRLTVT.